The clone carrying this T cell receptor (beta chain) occurred a few times. The sample comes from a study of blood T cell repertoires in COVID-19. In the study overall: Spain, Italy and the United States supplied samples that represented acute and convalescent COVID-19.

Original analysis: Quantification of nucleated cells was approximated via reference gene primer amplification. Profiling relied on immunoSEQ multiplex PCR, and the TCRdb table lists in-frame clones only, not all of them. That table supplies the V and J calls and clone size; D and trimming were determined from the DNA. The repertoire includes 180,000 or so clones, over 75% of them detected once, and more than 3% sits in the top ten. This CDR3 region has 12 residues. V was pared by 8 bases and J by 4 bases, with 11 bases between. CDR1 MNHEY and CDR2 SVGAGI come from the germline V gene. Sequencing used peripheral blood. This TCR was recovered from a man aged 55 to 70 with acute or convalescent COVID-19. V usage is TRBV6-5 and J usage is TRBJ1-2; TRBD1 might be the D (5 bases). The CDR3 here is CASWTGGYGYTF. CDR3 nucleotide sequence: TGTGCCAGCTGGACGGGGGGCTATGGCTACACCTTC.